The entry that follows covers one T cell receptor beta chain sequence. Its specificity is not known. This specimen comes from a study of regulatory T cells in long-lasting Graves disease. Notes on the study in general: Persistent Graves' patients showed less TCR diversity than newly diagnosed patients showed. Results may be inaccurate due to the small sample size.

Trimming took 0 bases from V and 2 from J, leaving 14 bases between them. This CDR3 contains 16 residues. CDR1 and CDR2 from the germline V gene are SGHDN and FVKESK. Assembly of TCR beta libraries relied on iRepertoire HTBI primers together with Arm-PCR of CDR3 regions. TCRdb processed the multiplex PCR reads anew with MiXCR; each CDR3 protein has one entry. The sample has 400,000 to 500,000 distinct CDR3 sequences; 20% are singletons. Regarding time point: persistent/refractory GD, antithyroid drugs over 5 years with positive TRAb. Researchers made the TCR library from RNA that was extracted from PBMCs.

The sequencing used peripheral blood mononuclear cells (PBMCs), collected when the disease was refractory, from a patient treated with antithyroid drugs. This clonotype was sampled from a female donor with Graves disease. This sequence joins TRBV14 and TRBJ2-7; maybe TRBD2 (5 bases). This CDR3 reads CASSQEEERPPYEQYF. The CDR3 DNA reads as TGTGCCAGCAGCCAAGAGGAGGAGAGGCCCCCCTACGAGCAGTACTTC.